Below, 23 T cell receptor beta chains from the same sample are listed, as sequenced in a study of T cells in Graves' hyperthyroidism and ophthalmopathy. Researchers amplified the TCR beta CDR3 regions from RNA transcripts. When the TCR CDR3 underwent first-round RT-PCR, the HTBI primer set was used. From the multiplex PCR reads, TCRdb called clonotypes with MiXCR, one entry per CDR3 protein. The profile shows a few hundred thousand distinct CDR3 sequences, 46% of them singletons. Sequenced input: peripheral blood or thyroid tissue (not recorded which). The source of these receptors is an adult woman with Graves' disease, either hyperthyroidism or ophthalmopathy (not recorded which).

There are many counts of this clonotype. The chain carries TRBV6-5 and TRBJ1-2, with a tentative D call TRBD1 (6 bases). Trimming removed 5 bases at V and 1 base at J, with 8 bases between. The V gene's germline CDR1 is MNHEY and CDR2 SVGAGI. The CDR3 loop spans 13 amino acids. The CDR3 coding sequence is TGTGCCAGCAGTCGGGACAATAACTATGGCTACACCTTC. It translates to CASSRDNNYGYTF.

This clonotype was observed at least ten times. This sequence joins TRBV28 and TRBJ1-1, with unresolved D. This CDR3 region has 14 residues. In germline, CDR1 is MDHEN, CDR2 SYDVKM. Trimming removed 2 bases from V and 6 bases from J, with 13 bases in between. The DNA for the CDR3 is TGTGCCAGCAGTTTAGAGGTTTTGAAGCCTGAAGCTTTCTTT. It translates to CASSLEVLKPEAFF.

The rearrangement uses TRBV7-9 and TRBJ1-1, with D possibly matching TRBD1 (6 bases). V lost 11 bases, J lost 2 bases, and 12 bases lay in between. CDR1 is SEHNR and CDR2 is FQNEAQ in the germline V gene (reference sequence). This CDR3 comprises 12 residues. The chain's CDR3 is CAWDKGNTEAFF. The DNA for the CDR3 is TGTGCCTGGGACAAGGGTAACACTGAAGCTTTCTTT.

The genes are TRBV10-3 and TRBJ1-5; TRBD1 matches 10 bases. Germline assignment: CDR1 ENHRY and CDR2 SYGVKD. The V and J ends lost 10 bases and 5 bases, in that order; junction bases with no gene match: 8. The CDR3 has 14 amino acids. The CDR3 DNA reads as TGTGCCACCGGGGACAGGGGCCCCGATCAGCCCCAGCATTTT. Protein product: CATGDRGPDQPQHF.

This chain links TRBV29-1 with TRBJ2-7; 8 bases are a match to TRBD2. With 7 bases clipped from V and 1 base from J, the junction kept 9 bases outside the gene matches. This CDR3 spans 14 amino acids. Germline V CDR1 and CDR2: SQVTM, ANQGSEA. The CDR3 sequence: CSAVLGLGSYEQYF. The DNA of the CDR3 is TGCAGCGCTGTCCTGGGACTAGGATCCTACGAGCAGTACTTC.

This clonotype was seen many times. This rearrangement joins TRBV7-9 to TRBJ1-2; D is uncertain. Trimming took off 0 bases at V and 3 bases at J, with 8 bases between the two ends. The V gene's germline CDR1 is SEHNR and CDR2 FQNEAQ (reference sequence). This CDR3 spans 14 amino acids. Here the CDR3 reads CASSLAHSDYGYTF. CDR3 DNA: TGTGCCAGCAGCTTAGCGCACAGCGACTATGGCTACACCTTC.

V and J are TRBV5-1 and TRBJ1-6, with D possibly TRBD1 on 5 matching bases. The CDR3 has 12 residues. Deletions cut 5 bases from V and 12 bases from J, with 12 bases between. Per germline, CDR1 SGHRS and CDR2 YFSETQ. The CDR3 region has the DNA TGCGCCAGCAGTTGGGGCGACGGACCCCTCCACTTT. Its translation is CASSWGDGPLHF.

This clonotype showed up many times. The chain combines TRBV6-1 with TRBJ2-5; possible D gene TRBD1, 5 bases. This CDR3 has 14 amino acids. V was cut by 3 bases and J by 2 bases, with 10 bases left in between. From germline, CDR1 is MNHNS and CDR2 SASEGT. The CDR3 sequence: CASSETEPQETQYF. As DNA, the CDR3 is TGTGCCAGCAGTGAGACAGAACCTCAAGAGACCCAGTACTTC.

The sample holds many counts of this clonotype. The rearrangement uses TRBV5-1 and TRBJ2-5, with D maybe TRBD1 (6 bases). This CDR3 is built from 15 residues. Trimming stripped 3 bases from V and 2 bases from J, with 14 bases between. Per the germline V gene, CDR1 is SGHRS and CDR2 is YFSETQ. CDR3 region: CASSSGQKLQETQYF. Written as DNA, the CDR3 is TGCGCCAGCAGCTCGGGACAAAAATTACAAGAGACCCAGTACTTC.

The gene calls are TRBV20-1 and TRBJ2-1, with D perhaps TRBD2 (6 bases). There are 13 residues in the CDR3. Germline V gene lookup returns CDR1 DFQATT and CDR2 SNEGSKA (reference sequence). Trimming removed 3 bases from V and 9 bases from J, with 15 bases in between. CDR3 amino acids: CSARSGEAGEQFF. The CDR3 DNA reads as TGCAGTGCTAGGTCAGGTGAAGCGGGTGAGCAGTTCTTC.

This clonotype was seen a few times. This rearrangement joins TRBV10-3 to TRBJ1-6, with D hard to call. The CDR3 consists of 13 residues. V lost 2 bases, J lost 7 bases, and 6 bases lay in between. CDR1 is ENHRY and CDR2 is SYGVKD in the germline V gene. In DNA form, the CDR3 reads TGTGCCATCAGTGAGGGCACCAATTCACCCCTCCACTTT. Translating gives CAISEGTNSPLHF.

This chain links TRBV4-1 with TRBJ2-2, with a tentative D call TRBD1 (6 bases). Germline loops: CDR1 MGHRA, CDR2 YSYEKL. This CDR3 region has 14 residues. V was shortened by 6 bases and J by 1 base, with 9 bases between the two germline ends. The CDR3, as DNA: TGCGCCAGCAGGAAGACAGGGAACACCGGGGAGCTGTTTTTT. As protein: CASRKTGNTGELFF.

The chain links TRBV10-3 to TRBJ1-2; 7 bases agree with TRBD1. Germline V gives CDR1 ENHRY, CDR2 SYGVKD. There are 17 residues in the CDR3. V shed 5 bases, J shed 9 bases, and the junction held 21 bases outside the gene matches. CDR3 bases: TGTGCCATCAGTTTAGACCCAAGTTCCGGGACAGTGGTTCGCTACACCTTC. This sequence encodes CAISLDPSSGTVVRYTF.

The chain is built from TRBV20-1 and TRBJ1-6; D is unclear. The ends were cut back, 0 bases at V and 9 bases at J, with 9 bases in the middle. Germline V gene lookup returns CDR1 DFQATT and CDR2 SNEGSKA (reference sequence). This CDR3 spans 13 amino acids. DNA for the CDR3: TGCAGTGCTAGAGAGGTGATAGGTTCACCCCTCCACTTT. This codes for CSAREVIGSPLHF.

The chain is built from TRBV20-1 and TRBJ1-1; D is ambiguous. CDR1 and CDR2 (germline): DFQATT, SNEGSKA (reference sequence). The V gene lost 1 base and the J gene lost 1 base, with 13 bases spanning the gap. The CDR3 is 15 residues long. The CDR3 is CSARVMLSSNTEAFF. As DNA, the CDR3 is TGCAGTGCTAGAGTGATGTTGTCCTCGAACACTGAAGCTTTCTTT.

In regard to this clonotype: Its ends do not fully match the called genes, so a read error is possible. This chain's CDR3 is CSIEEQGGETQHF. For the CDR3, the DNA is TGCAGCATTGAAGAACAGGGGGGAGAGACCCAGCACTTC. The V and J genes are TRBV29-1 and TRBJ2-5, with 8 nucleotides matching TRBD1. This CDR3 is built from 13 residues. Germline loops: CDR1 SQVTM, CDR2 ANQGSEA.

About this clonotype itself: One end of the junction does not line up with germline, which may come from a read error. The CDR3 nucleotides are TGCGCCAGCAGTCGACGTCGACAGGGGGCAAAAGGGTACCAAGAGACCCAGTACTTC. Translated, it gives CASSRRRQGAKGYQETQYF. The chain joins TRBV7-2 to TRBJ2-5; 10 nucleotides align to TRBD1. The germline gives CDR1 SGHTA, CDR2 FQGNSA. This CDR3 spans 19 amino acids. Filled out from reference TRBV7-2 and TRBJ2-5, the complete variable domain reads GAGVSQSPSNKVTEKGKDVELRCDPISGHTALYWYRQSLGQGLEFLIYFQGNSAPDKSGLPSDRFSAERTGGSVSTLTIQRTQQEDSAVYLCASSRRRQGAKGYQETQYFGPGTRLLVL.

V is TRBV9 and J is TRBJ1-2; D perhaps matches TRBD1 (6 bases). Germline CDR1 reads SGDLS; CDR2 reads YYNGEE. The CDR3 has 17 amino acids. Trimming left V 0 bases short and J 3 bases short, with 18 bases between. The CDR3 nucleotides are TGTGCCAGCAGCGTAGAGGGTACAGGGTGGAAGGACTATGGCTACACCTTC. Translation: CASSVEGTGWKDYGYTF.

V usage is TRBV28 and J usage is TRBJ2-7; 8 bases align to TRBD2. Germline loops: CDR1 MDHEN, CDR2 SYDVKM. The CDR3 loop spans 17 amino acids. The ends lost 5 bases at V and 0 bases at J; junction bases unmatched: 12. CDR3 nucleotide sequence: TGTGCCAGCAGTCAGCTACGACTAGCGAGAAGCTCCTACGAGCAGTACTTC. This codes for CASSQLRLARSSYEQYF.

V usage is TRBV5-5 and J usage is TRBJ1-5; 8 bases agree with TRBD1. With 3 bases clipped from V and 6 bases from J, the junction kept 8 bases outside the gene matches. The germline CDR1 and CDR2 sequences are SGHKS and YYEKEE (reference sequence). The CDR3 contains 15 residues. CDR3 bases: TGTGCCAGCAGCTACCGTTCAGGGGGCGGTCAGCCCCAGCATTTT. Translation: CASSYRSGGGQPQHF. Complete variable domain (other parts from reference TRBV5-5 and TRBJ1-5): DAGVTQSPTHLIKTRGQQVTLRCSPISGHKSVSWYQQVLGQGPQFIFQYYEKEERGRGNFPDRFSARQFPNYSSELNVNALLLGDSALYLCASSYRSGGGQPQHFGDGTRLSIL.

This chain links TRBV14 with TRBJ1-3; D unclear. V was pared by 5 bases and J by 1 base, with 6 bases between. Germline V gene data show CDR1 as SGHDN and CDR2 as FVKESK. The CDR3 is 13 amino acids. The DNA of the CDR3 is TGTGCCAGCAGCGTAATGTCTGGAAACACCATATATTTT. Translated, it gives CASSVMSGNTIYF.

The rearrangement joins TRBV15 to TRBJ1-1, with D perhaps matching TRBD1 (6 bases). V lost 2 bases, J lost 7 bases, and 8 bases lay in between. The germline CDR1 and CDR2 sequences are LNHNV and YYDKDF (reference sequence). The CDR3 sequence is 12 residues long. In DNA form, the CDR3 reads TGTGCCACCAGCAGAATACAGGGTGAAGCTTTCTTT. Protein: CATSRIQGEAFF. The whole variable domain, filled in from reference TRBV15 and TRBJ1-1, reads DAMVIQNPRYQVTQFGKPVTLSCSQTLNHNVMYWYQQKSSQAPKLLFHYYDKDFNNEADTPDNFQSRRPNTSFCFLDIRSPGLGDTAMYLCATSRIQGEAFFGQGTRLTVV.

In its sample, this clonotype was seen many times. The chain is built from TRBV5-6 and TRBJ1-4; D is uncertain. CDR1 is SGHDT and CDR2 is YYEEEE in the germline V gene. V was trimmed by 0 bases and J by 3 bases, leaving 6 bases between them. The CDR3 is made up of 14 amino acids. The CDR3 reads CASSLGGSNEKLFF. Written as DNA, the CDR3 is TGTGCCAGCAGCTTGGGAGGGTCTAATGAAAAACTGTTTTTT.